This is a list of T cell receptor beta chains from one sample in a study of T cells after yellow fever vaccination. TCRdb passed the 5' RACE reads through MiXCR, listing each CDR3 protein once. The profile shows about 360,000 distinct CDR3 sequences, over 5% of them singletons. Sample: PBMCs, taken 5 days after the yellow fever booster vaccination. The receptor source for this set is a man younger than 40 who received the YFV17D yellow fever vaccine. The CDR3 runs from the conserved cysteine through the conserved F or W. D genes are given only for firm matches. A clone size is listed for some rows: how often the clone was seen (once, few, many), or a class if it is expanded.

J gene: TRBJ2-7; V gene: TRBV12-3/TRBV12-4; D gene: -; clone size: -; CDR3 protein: CASSLNSGGRDEQYF; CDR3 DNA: TGTGCCAGCAGTTTAAATTCCGGGGGGCGGGACGAGCAGTACTTC
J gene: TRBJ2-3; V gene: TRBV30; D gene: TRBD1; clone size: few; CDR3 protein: CATGVGLDTQYF; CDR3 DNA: TGTGCCACAGGGGTTGGTTTAGATACGCAGTATTTT
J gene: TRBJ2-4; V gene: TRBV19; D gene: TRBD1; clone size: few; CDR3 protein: CASKGEGTGVNIQYF; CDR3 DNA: TGTGCCAGCAAGGGGGAAGGGACAGGGGTCAACATTCAGTACTTC
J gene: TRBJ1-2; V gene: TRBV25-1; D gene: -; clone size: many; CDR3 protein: CASSETRPDRRGYTF; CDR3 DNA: TGTGCCAGCAGTGAAACGAGACCCGACCGGCGTGGCTACACCTTC
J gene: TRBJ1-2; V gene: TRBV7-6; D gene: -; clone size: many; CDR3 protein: CASSLRAGSDYGYTF; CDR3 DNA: TGTGCCAGCAGCTTACGAGCCGGGAGTGACTATGGCTACACCTTC
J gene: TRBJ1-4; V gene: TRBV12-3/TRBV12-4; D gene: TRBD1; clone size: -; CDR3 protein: CASGHGTAEKLFF; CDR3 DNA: TGTGCCAGCGGACACGGGACAGCTGAAAAACTGTTTTTT
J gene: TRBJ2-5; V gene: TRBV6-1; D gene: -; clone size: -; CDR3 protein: CASRTNTGFRETQYF; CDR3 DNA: TGTGCCAGCAGAACTAATACAGGCTTCAGGGAGACCCAGTACTTC
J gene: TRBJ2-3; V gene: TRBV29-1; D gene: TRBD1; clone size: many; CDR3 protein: CSVQLRDRSSTDTQYF; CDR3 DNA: TGCAGCGTACAACTCCGGGACAGGTCCAGCACAGATACGCAGTATTTT
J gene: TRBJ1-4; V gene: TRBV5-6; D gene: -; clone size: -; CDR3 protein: CASSYRGANEKLFF; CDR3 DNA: TGTGCCAGCAGCTACCGAGGAGCTAATGAAAAACTGTTTTTT
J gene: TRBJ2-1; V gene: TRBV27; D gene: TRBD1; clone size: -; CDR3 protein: CASSWDRTNEQFF; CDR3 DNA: TGTGCCAGCAGCTGGGACAGGACGAATGAGCAGTTCTTC
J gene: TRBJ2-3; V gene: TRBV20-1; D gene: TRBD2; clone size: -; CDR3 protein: CSARGVSGRAAPDTQYF; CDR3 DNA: TGCAGTGCTAGAGGGGTTAGCGGGAGGGCCGCACCAGATACGCAGTATTTT
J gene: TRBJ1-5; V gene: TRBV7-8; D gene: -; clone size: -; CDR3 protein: CASSFQGVRQPQHF; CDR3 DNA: TGTGCCAGCAGCTTTCAGGGAGTAAGGCAGCCCCAGCATTTT
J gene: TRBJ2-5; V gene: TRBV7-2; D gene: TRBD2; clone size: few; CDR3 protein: CASSEAGRDWIETQYF; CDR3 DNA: TGTGCCAGCAGCGAAGCGGGGCGGGATTGGATAGAGACCCAGTACTTC
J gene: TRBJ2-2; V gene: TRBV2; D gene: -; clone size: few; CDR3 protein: CASSPVPRELFF; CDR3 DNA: TGTGCCAGCAGCCCAGTTCCCCGGGAGCTGTTTTTT
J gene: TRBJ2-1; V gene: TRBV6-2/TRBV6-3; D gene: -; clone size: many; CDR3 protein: CASSYSFGNEQFF; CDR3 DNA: TGTGCCAGCAGTTACTCCTTCGGGAATGAGCAGTTCTTC
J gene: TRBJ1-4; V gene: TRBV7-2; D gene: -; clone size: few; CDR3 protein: CASSRSPFREKLFF; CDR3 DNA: TGTGCCAGCAGCAGGTCACCCTTTCGTGAAAAACTGTTTTTT
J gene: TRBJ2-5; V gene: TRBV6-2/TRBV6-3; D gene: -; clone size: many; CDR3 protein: CASSSPTQETQYF; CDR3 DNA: TGTGCCAGCAGCAGTCCGACCCAAGAGACCCAGTACTTC
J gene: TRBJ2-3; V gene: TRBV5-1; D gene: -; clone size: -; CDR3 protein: CASSSLGEITDTQYF; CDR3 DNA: TGCGCCAGCAGCTCGCTGGGGGAGATCACAGATACGCAGTATTTT
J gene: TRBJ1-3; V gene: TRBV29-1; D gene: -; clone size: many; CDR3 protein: CSVVPSGNTIYF; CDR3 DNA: TGCAGCGTTGTACCTTCTGGAAACACCATATATTTT
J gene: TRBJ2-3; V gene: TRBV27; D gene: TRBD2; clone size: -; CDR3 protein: CASSLASGDTDTQYF; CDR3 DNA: TGTGCCAGCAGTTTGGCTAGCGGAGACACAGATACGCAGTATTTT
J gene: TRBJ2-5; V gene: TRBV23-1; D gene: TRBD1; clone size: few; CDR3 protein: CASSSPGQSHQETQYF; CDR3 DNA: TGCGCCAGCAGTTCCCCGGGACAGAGCCATCAAGAGACCCAGTACTTC
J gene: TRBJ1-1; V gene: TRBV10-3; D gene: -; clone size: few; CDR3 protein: CAISVQGGGTEAFF; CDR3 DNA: TGTGCCATCAGTGTACAGGGAGGTGGGACTGAAGCTTTCTTT
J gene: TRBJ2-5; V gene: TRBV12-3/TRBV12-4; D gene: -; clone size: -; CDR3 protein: CASGSGIWVETQYF; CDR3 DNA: TGTGCCAGCGGTAGCGGAATCTGGGTGGAGACCCAGTACTTC
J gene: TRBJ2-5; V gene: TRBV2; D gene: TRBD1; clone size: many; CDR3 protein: CASGRDRQETQYF; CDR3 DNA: TGTGCCAGCGGCCGGGACAGGCAAGAGACCCAGTACTTC
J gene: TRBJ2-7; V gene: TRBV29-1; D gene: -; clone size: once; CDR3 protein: CSVGVGQYYEQYF; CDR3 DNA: TGCAGCGTTGGTGTCGGACAATACTACGAGCAGTACTTC
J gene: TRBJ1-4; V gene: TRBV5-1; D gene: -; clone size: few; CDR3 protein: CASTEGATNEKLFF; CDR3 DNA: TGCGCCAGCACGGAGGGGGCAACTAATGAAAAACTGTTTTTT
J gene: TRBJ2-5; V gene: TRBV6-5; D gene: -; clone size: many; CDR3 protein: CASSYRETQYF; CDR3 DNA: TGTGCCAGCAGTTATAGGGAGACCCAGTACTTC
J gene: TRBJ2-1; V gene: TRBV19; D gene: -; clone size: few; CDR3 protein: CASFAASSNEQFF; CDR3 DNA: TGTGCTTCATTCGCGGCTAGTTCGAATGAGCAGTTCTTC
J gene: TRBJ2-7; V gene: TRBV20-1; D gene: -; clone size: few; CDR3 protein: CSSGWNYEQYF; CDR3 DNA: TGCAGTTCCGGCTGGAACTACGAGCAGTACTTC
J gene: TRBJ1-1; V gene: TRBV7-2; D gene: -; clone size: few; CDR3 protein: CASREDHVVTEAFF; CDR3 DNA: TGTGCCAGCAGGGAGGACCACGTCGTCACTGAAGCTTTCTTT
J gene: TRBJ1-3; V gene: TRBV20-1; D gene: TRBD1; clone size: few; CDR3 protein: CSASETGGGGTIYF; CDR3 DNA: TGCAGTGCTAGTGAGACAGGGGGGGGCGGCACCATATATTTT
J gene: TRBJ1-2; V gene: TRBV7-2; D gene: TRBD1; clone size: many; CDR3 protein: CASSLGTGGDYGYTF; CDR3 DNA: TGTGCCAGCAGCTTAGGCACAGGGGGAGATTATGGCTACACCTTC
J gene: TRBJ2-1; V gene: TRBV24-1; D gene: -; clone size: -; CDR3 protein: CATKKGQSDYNEQFF; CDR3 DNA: TGTGCCACCAAAAAGGGGCAGAGTGATTACAATGAGCAGTTCTTC
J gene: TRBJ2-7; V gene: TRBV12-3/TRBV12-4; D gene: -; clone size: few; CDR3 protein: CASSSRRGTEQYF; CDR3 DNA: TGTGCCAGCTCCTCAAGGAGGGGGACAGAGCAGTACTTC
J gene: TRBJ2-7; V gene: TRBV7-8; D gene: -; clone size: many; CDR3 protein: CASSTQPTGDYEQYF; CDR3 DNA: TGTGCCAGCAGCACACAACCGACGGGGGACTACGAGCAGTACTTC
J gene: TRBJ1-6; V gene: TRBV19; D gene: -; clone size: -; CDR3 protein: CASGQLNSPLHF; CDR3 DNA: TGTGCCAGTGGACAGTTAAATTCACCCCTCCACTTT
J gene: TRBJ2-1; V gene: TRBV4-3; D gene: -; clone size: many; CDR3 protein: CASSQDSGTGYNEQFF; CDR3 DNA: TGCGCCAGCAGCCAAGATTCAGGGACGGGTTACAATGAGCAGTTCTTC
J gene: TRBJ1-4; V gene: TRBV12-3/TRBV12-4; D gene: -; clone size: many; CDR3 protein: CASSPGRINEKLFF; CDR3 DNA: TGTGCCAGCAGCCCGGGACGGATAAATGAAAAACTGTTTTTT
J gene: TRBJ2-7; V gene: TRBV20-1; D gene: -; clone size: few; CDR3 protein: CSAGGSSEQYF; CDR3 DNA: TGCAGTGCTGGGGGATCTAGCGAGCAGTACTTC
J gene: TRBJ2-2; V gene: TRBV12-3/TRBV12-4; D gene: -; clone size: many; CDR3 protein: CASSFQGPGELFF; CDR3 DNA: TGTGCCAGCAGTTTCCAGGGACCCGGGGAGCTGTTTTTT
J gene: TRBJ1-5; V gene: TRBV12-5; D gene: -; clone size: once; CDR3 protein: CASGLVGGWGNQPQHF; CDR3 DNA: TGTGCTAGTGGTTTGGTAGGTGGATGGGGAAATCAGCCCCAGCATTTT
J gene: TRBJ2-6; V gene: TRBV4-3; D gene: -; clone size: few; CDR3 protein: CASSLSGVPGANVLTF; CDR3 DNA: TGCGCCAGCAGCCTCTCAGGGGTTCCTGGGGCCAACGTCCTGACTTTC
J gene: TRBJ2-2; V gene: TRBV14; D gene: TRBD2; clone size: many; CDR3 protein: CASSGDPLAGGLPPAELFF; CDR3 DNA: TGTGCCAGCAGCGGAGACCCCCTAGCGGGAGGCCTACCACCCGCGGAGCTGTTTTTT
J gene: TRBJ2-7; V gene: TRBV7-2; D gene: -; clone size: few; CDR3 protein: CASSSIGVGGYEQYF; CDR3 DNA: TGTGCCAGCAGCTCCATTGGGGTCGGCGGCTACGAGCAGTACTTC
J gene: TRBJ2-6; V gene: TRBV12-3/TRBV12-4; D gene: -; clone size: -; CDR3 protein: CASDSSGANVLTF; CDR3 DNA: TGTGCCAGCGACAGCTCTGGGGCCAACGTCCTGACTTTC
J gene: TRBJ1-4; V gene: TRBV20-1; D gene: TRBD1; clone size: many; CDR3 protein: CSARDSLWGNEKLFF; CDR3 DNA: TGCAGTGCTCGGGACAGTCTGTGGGGGAATGAAAAACTGTTTTTT
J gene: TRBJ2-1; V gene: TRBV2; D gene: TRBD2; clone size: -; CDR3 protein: CASSNGLAGVGEQFF; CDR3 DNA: TGTGCCAGCAGTAACGGGCTAGCGGGAGTAGGGGAGCAGTTCTTC
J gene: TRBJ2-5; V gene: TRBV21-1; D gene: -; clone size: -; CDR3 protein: CAGHRQALNETQYF; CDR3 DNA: TGTGCCGGGCATCGACAGGCGCTGAACGAGACCCAGTACTTC
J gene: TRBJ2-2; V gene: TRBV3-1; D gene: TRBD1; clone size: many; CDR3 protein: CASSTGQVNTGELFF; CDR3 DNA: TGTGCCAGCAGCACCGGACAGGTGAACACCGGGGAGCTGTTTTTT
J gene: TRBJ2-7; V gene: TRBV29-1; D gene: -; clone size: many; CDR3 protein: CSVFQGHRLHEQYF; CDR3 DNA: TGCAGCGTTTTTCAGGGACACCGCCTACACGAGCAGTACTTC
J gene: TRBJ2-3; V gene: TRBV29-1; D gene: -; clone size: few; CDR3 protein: CSVFDLTDTQYF; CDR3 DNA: TGCAGCGTCTTCGACTTGACAGATACGCAGTATTTT
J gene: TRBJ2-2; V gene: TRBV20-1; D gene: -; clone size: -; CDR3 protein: CSVNREGFTWELFF; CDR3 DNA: TGCAGTGTAAACAGGGAGGGGTTCACCTGGGAGCTGTTTTTT